A single sample is the source of the 14 T cell receptor beta chains below, sequenced in a study of regulatory T cells in long-lasting Graves disease. Time point meaning: newly diagnosed GD, antithyroid drugs for less than 3 months. Scientists built the TCR library using RNA that was extracted from PBMCs. Library construction for TCR beta used iRepertoire HTBI primers and Arm-PCR of CDR3 regions. MiXCR, run by TCRdb on the multiplex PCR reads, gives a single entry per CDR3 protein. The sample records roughly 380,000 distinct CDR3 sequences, 15% to 19% being singletons. This specimen consisted of peripheral blood mononuclear cells (PBMCs), obtained at new diagnosis, from a patient treated with antithyroid drugs. These receptors originate from a female donor with Graves disease.

In the case of this clonotype: One junction end disagrees with the germline gene, perhaps due to a read error. The chain recombines TRBV5-1 with TRBJ1-5; possible D gene TRBD1, 5 bases. The CDR3 loop spans 14 amino acids. CDR1 and CDR2 from the germline V gene are SGHRS and YFSETQ. The CDR3 DNA is TGTACCAGCAGCTTTATGAGCGGGACGGGGCCCCAGCATTTT. Amino acids: CTSSFMSGTGPQHF.

This clonotype was seen a handful of times. This chain connects TRBV7-9 to TRBJ2-2, with no clear D. The CDR3 sequence is 14 residues long. Trimming took off 2 bases at V and 6 bases at J, with 10 bases between the two ends. CDR1 is SEHNR, CDR2 FQNEAQ, per germline (reference sequence). The CDR3 here is CASSLSLLPGELFF. CDR3 sequence (DNA): TGTGCCAGCAGCTTATCACTCTTGCCCGGGGAGCTGTTTTTT.

There are many counts of this clonotype. V gene TRBV11-2 combines with J gene TRBJ1-4; D not certain. The germline gives CDR1 SGHAT, CDR2 FQNNGV. Trimming cost V 5 bases and J 10 bases, with 14 bases left between them. CDR3 length equals 13 residues. This CDR3 is CASSASRGGKLFF. CDR3 nucleotides: TGTGCCAGCAGCGCCAGCCGGGGTGGAAAACTGTTTTTT.

This clonotype was seen many times. The rearrangement links TRBV7-2 to TRBJ1-2; no clear D. The CDR3 extends over 16 amino acids. Germline lookup yields CDR1 SGHTA and CDR2 FQGNSA. Trimming stripped 3 bases from V and 2 bases from J, with 16 bases between. CDR3 bases: TGTGCCAGCAGCTTTGGGCCAGCTGAACTAAACTATGGCTACACCTTC. It translates to CASSFGPAELNYGYTF.

The chain links TRBV20-1 to TRBJ2-2; a weak D match, TRBD2 (5 bases). The CDR3 loop spans 13 amino acids. The V end was cut by 4 bases, the J end by 6 bases, with 12 bases between. The germline CDR1 and CDR2 sequences are DFQATT and SNEGSKA (reference sequence). The CDR3 loop is CSATRAGAGELFF. The DNA of the CDR3 is TGCAGTGCTACGCGGGCGGGCGCCGGGGAGCTGTTTTTT.

This clonotype was recorded at least ten times. The chain couples TRBV28 to TRBJ1-1; TRBD1 matches at 8 bases. The CDR3 has 14 amino acids. V was pared by 4 bases and J by 4 bases, with 5 bases of the junction left unmatched. Per germline, CDR1 MDHEN and CDR2 SYDVKM. CDR3 loop: CASSSGGIGTEAFF. DNA of the CDR3: TGTGCCAGCAGTTCAGGGGGCATTGGCACTGAAGCTTTCTTT. The whole variable domain, filled in from reference TRBV28 and TRBJ1-1, reads DVKVTQSSRYLVKRTGEKVFLECVQDMDHENMFWYRQDPGLGLRLIYFSYDVKMKEKGDIPEGYSVSREKKERFSLILESASTNQTSMYLCASSSGGIGTEAFFGQGTRLTVV.

The sample holds many counts of this clonotype. This chain uses TRBV2 with TRBJ2-3, with D possibly being TRBD1 (6 bases). V was trimmed by 8 bases and J by 1 base, leaving 10 bases between them. CDR1 and CDR2 from the germline V gene are SNHLY and FYNNEI. There are 13 residues in the CDR3. The CDR3 DNA reads as TGTGCCAGCGACAGGCAGGGCACAGATACGCAGTATTTT. Protein: CASDRQGTDTQYF. Variable domain in full (rest from reference TRBV2 and TRBJ2-3): EPEVTQTPSHQVTQMGQEVILRCVPISNHLYFYWYRQILGQKVEFLVSFYNNEISEKSEIFDDQFSVERPDGSNFTLKIRSTKLEDSAMYFCASDRQGTDTQYFGPGTRLTVL.

This clonotype was seen many times. The V gene is TRBV28, the J gene TRBJ1-1; D gene uncertain. The V gene lost 5 bases and the J gene lost 6 bases, with 10 bases spanning the gap. Germline assignment: CDR1 MDHEN and CDR2 SYDVKM. CDR3 size: 12 residues. The CDR3 bases are TGTGCCAGCAGTGAGGTTATGGCTGAAGCTTTCTTT. Translating gives CASSEVMAEAFF.

This clonotype was picked up a small number of times. A far larger clone is just one base off, so this is likely a read error. The chain couples TRBV9 to TRBJ2-7; 9 bases map to TRBD2. V trimming: 5 bases; J trimming: 2 bases; junction bases outside the gene matches: 11. Germline CDR1 reads SGDLS; CDR2 reads YYNGEE. This CDR3 comprises 16 residues. The DNA of the CDR3 is TGTGCCAGCAGTCCCCTGGGGACTAGCCCCCCCTACGAGCAGTACTTC. Translation gives CASSPLGTSPPYEQYF.

The sample holds a few counts of this clonotype. The chain is built from TRBV29-1 and TRBJ1-1; D unclear. The CDR3 runs 11 residues. Trimming cost V 7 bases and J 11 bases, with 17 bases left between them. Germline loops: CDR1 SQVTM, CDR2 ANQGSEA. The CDR3 nucleotides read TGCAGCGGACTAAGCCTTTTAAAGGCTTTCTTT. Amino acids: CSGLSLLKAFF.

This clonotype was seen at least ten times. The chain carries TRBV24-1 and TRBJ2-5, with D tentatively TRBD1 or TRBD2 (5 bases each). The CDR3 has 13 amino acids. The V and J ends lost 7 bases and 2 bases respectively, with 10 bases between them. Germline CDR1 KGHDR, CDR2 SFDVKD. DNA of the CDR3: TGTGCCACCAGCCGGGGCTCGCAAGAGACCCAGTACTTC. Translating gives CATSRGSQETQYF.

The rearrangement uses TRBV19 and TRBJ2-1, with 7 bases aligning to TRBD1. The CDR3 loop spans 13 amino acids. The germline CDR1 and CDR2 sequences are LNHDA and SQIVND (reference sequence). V lost 3 bases to trimming and J lost 7 bases; unmatched junction nucleotides: 3. The CDR3 is CASSMDRWNEQFF. CDR3 coding DNA: TGTGCCAGTAGTATGGACAGGTGGAATGAGCAGTTCTTC.

This clonotype has at least ten counts. V usage is TRBV4-1 and J usage is TRBJ2-1; no clear D. CDR3 length equals 15 residues. V was cut by 0 bases and J by 4 bases, with 10 bases left in between. Germline values: CDR1 MGHRA, CDR2 YSYEKL. CDR3 nucleotides: TGCGCCAGCAGCCAAGATGGCCTGGCGTACAATGAGCAGTTCTTC. Translation: CASSQDGLAYNEQFF.

The chain has TRBV19 and TRBJ1-1, with D tentatively TRBD1 (6 bases). CDR3 size: 15 residues. Germline V CDR1 and CDR2: LNHDA, SQIVND (reference sequence). Trimming pared 6 bases from V and 5 bases from J, leaving 19 bases between. CDR3 DNA: TGTGCCAGTAGCCCTTGGGGGCAGGGAGGGACTGAAGCTTTCTTT. Its translation is CASSPWGQGGTEAFF.